The 9 T cell receptor beta chains listed next were all sequenced from one sample in a study. A single record per CDR3 protein comes from TCRdb applying MiXCR to the RT-PCR reads. The sample consists of about 680,000 distinct CDR3 sequences, 14% of them appearing once. Sequences were obtained from memory CD4+ T cells from blood. Receptor source: a female donor in good health, serving as a healthy control.

This chain connects TRBV30 to TRBJ2-1; 11 positions match TRBD2. The CDR3 is 17 residues long. Unmatched junction bases numbered 11, after V lost 6 bases and J lost 1 base. Per the germline V gene, CDR1 is GTSNPN and CDR2 is SVGIG (reference sequence). This CDR3 reads CACLSGRGAESYNEQFF. CDR3 nucleotide sequence: TGTGCCTGCCTTAGCGGGAGGGGGGCGGAATCCTACAATGAGCAGTTCTTC.

At least ten counts were recorded for this clonotype. The rearrangement joins TRBV7-2 to TRBJ1-2; TRBD1 aligns across 7 bases. After removal of 1 base from V and 2 bases from J, the junction contained 4 bases not matched to a gene. Germline CDR1 and CDR2: SGHTA and FQGNSA. This CDR3 is 15 amino acids long. CDR3 DNA sequence: TGTGCCAGCAGCTTAGTTCAGGGGGAGAACTATGGCTACACCTTC. Protein: CASSLVQGENYGYTF.

This clonotype has more than one count but fewer than ten. V gene TRBV28 combines with J gene TRBJ1-1; TRBD1 agrees at 7 bases. Germline CDR1 is MDHEN and CDR2 is SYDVKM. The CDR3 extends over 14 amino acids. The J segment lost 1 base and the V segment lost 5 bases, leaving 4 bases of the junction unmatched. CDR3 sequence reads: CASSHRTGNTEAFF. CDR3 bases: TGTGCCAGCAGTCACAGGACAGGGAACACTGAAGCTTTCTTT. The full variable domain, rest sourced from reference TRBV28 and TRBJ1-1, is DVKVTQSSRYLVKRTGEKVFLECVQDMDHENMFWYRQDPGLGLRLIYFSYDVKMKEKGDIPEGYSVSREKKERFSLILESASTNQTSMYLCASSHRTGNTEAFFGQGTRLTVV.

With respect to this clonotype: The junction departs from germline at one end; a sequencing error may be responsible. DNA of the CDR3: TGCGCCAGCAGCTTGGAGGTGCGGGGTGGAGTCTTC. Translated, it gives CASSLEVRGGVF. The chain is built from TRBV5-1 and TRBJ2-1, with D perhaps matching TRBD2 (6 bases). CDR3 length equals 12 residues. Germline V gene lookup returns CDR1 SGHRS and CDR2 YFSETQ.

This clonotype came up many times. The rearrangement joins TRBV7-9 to TRBJ1-1, with 8 nucleotides matching TRBD1. CDR1 SEHNR and CDR2 FQNEAQ come from the germline V gene (reference sequence). CDR3 length: 15 residues. V was clipped by 6 bases and J by 0 bases; unmatched bases: 6. CDR3 sequence (DNA): TGTGCCAGCAGGGTACAGGGGGGGATGAACACTGAAGCTTTCTTT. This gives the protein CASRVQGGMNTEAFF.

This clonotype was detected only once. The rearrangement uses TRBV28 and TRBJ1-1; TRBD1 agrees at 8 bases. The CDR3 runs 12 residues. Unmatched junction bases numbered 8, after V lost 7 bases and J lost 10 bases. Per the germline V gene, CDR1 is MDHEN and CDR2 is SYDVKM. CDR3: CASTTGGVRAFF. DNA of the CDR3: TGTGCCAGCACCACAGGGGGAGTTCGAGCTTTCTTT. The full variable domain, its missing parts supplied by reference TRBV28 and TRBJ1-1, is DVKVTQSSRYLVKRTGEKVFLECVQDMDHENMFWYRQDPGLGLRLIYFSYDVKMKEKGDIPEGYSVSREKKERFSLILESASTNQTSMYLCASTTGGVRAFFGQGTRLTVV.

In this sample, this clonotype turned up a few times. V gene TRBV20-1 combines with J gene TRBJ2-2, with D possibly TRBD2 on 6 matching bases. Germline V CDR1 and CDR2: DFQATT, SNEGSKA (reference sequence). The CDR3 extends over 15 amino acids. V lost 5 bases and J lost 2, with 15 bases in between. CDR3 in DNA: TGCAGTGCTCAGTTACCGGGACTCAACACCGGGGAGCTGTTTTTT. Encoded protein: CSAQLPGLNTGELFF.

This sequence joins TRBV7-2 and TRBJ1-3; D not resolved. V lost 6 bases, J lost 0 bases, and 9 bases lay in between. The germline V gene has CDR1 SGHTA and CDR2 FQGNSA. The CDR3 is made up of 14 amino acids. The CDR3 sequence is CASSTLLSGNTIYF. CDR3 bases: TGTGCCAGCAGTACCCTCCTCTCTGGAAACACCATATATTTT.

The sample holds many counts of this clonotype. The chain joins TRBV20-1 to TRBJ2-7; TRBD2 matches at 10 bases. The V gene's germline CDR1 is DFQATT and CDR2 SNEGSKA (reference sequence). V was clipped by 5 bases and J by 7 bases; unmatched bases: 11. CDR3 length equals 14 residues. Here the CDR3 reads CSAPITSGAREQYF. CDR3 nucleotides: TGCAGTGCTCCTATCACTAGCGGGGCGCGAGAGCAGTACTTC.